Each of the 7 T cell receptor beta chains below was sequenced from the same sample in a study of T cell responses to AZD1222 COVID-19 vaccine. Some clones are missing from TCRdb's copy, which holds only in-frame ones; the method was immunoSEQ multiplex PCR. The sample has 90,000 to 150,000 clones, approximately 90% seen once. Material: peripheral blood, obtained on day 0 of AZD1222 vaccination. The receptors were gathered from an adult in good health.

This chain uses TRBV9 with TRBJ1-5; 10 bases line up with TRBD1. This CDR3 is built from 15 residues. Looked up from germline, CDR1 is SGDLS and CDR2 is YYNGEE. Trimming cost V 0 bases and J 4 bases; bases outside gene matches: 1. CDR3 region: CASSVGQGANQPQHF. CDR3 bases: TGTGCCAGCAGCGTAGGACAGGGGGCAAATCAGCCCCAGCATTTT. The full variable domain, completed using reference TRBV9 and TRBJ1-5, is DSGVTQTPKHLITATGQRVTLRCSPRSGDLSVYWYQQSLDQGLQFLIQYYNGEERAKGNILERFSAQQFPDLHSELNLSSLELGDSALYFCASSVGQGANQPQHFGDGTRLSIL.

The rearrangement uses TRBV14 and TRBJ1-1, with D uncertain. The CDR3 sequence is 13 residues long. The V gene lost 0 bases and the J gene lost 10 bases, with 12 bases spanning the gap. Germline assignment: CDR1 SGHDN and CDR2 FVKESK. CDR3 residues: CASSQDAGKGAFF. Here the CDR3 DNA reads TGTGCCAGCAGCCAAGATGCGGGAAAGGGAGCTTTCTTT.

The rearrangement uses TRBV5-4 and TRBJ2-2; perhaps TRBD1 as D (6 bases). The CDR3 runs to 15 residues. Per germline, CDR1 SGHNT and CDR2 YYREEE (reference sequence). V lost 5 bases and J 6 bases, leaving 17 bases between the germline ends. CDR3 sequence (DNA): TGTGCCAGCAGGACAGCAGGGGTAGGGCCCGGGGAGCTGTTTTTT. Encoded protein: CASRTAGVGPGELFF.

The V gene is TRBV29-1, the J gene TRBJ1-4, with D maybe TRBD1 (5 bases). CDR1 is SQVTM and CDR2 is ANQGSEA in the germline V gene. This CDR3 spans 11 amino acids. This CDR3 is CAGGEGEKLFF. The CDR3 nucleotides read TGCGCCGGGGGGGAAGGTGAAAAACTGTTTTTT.

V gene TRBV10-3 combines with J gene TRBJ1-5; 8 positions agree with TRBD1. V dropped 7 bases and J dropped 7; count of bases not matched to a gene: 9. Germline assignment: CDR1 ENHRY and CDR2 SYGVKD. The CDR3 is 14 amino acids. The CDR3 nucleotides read TGTGCCATCAAGGACAGGGTCGGGGGCCAGCCCCAGCATTTT. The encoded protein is CAIKDRVGGQPQHF.

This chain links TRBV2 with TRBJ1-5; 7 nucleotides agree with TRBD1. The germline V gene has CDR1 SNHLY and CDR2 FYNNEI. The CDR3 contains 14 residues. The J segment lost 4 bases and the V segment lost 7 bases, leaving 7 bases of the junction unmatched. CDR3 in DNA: TGTGCCAGCACCCAGGGGGAGGCGAATCAGCCCCAGCATTTT. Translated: CASTQGEANQPQHF.

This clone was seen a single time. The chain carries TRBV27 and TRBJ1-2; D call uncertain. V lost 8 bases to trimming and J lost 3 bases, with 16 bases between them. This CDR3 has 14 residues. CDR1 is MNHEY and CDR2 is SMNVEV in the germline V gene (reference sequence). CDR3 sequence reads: CASPRSKGYYGYTF. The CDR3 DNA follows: TGTGCCAGCCCACGCTCCAAGGGCTACTATGGCTACACCTTC.